Listed here are 10 T cell receptor beta chains from one sample, sequenced in a study of shared clonotypes between healthy human individuals. Clones were read by immunoSEQ multiplex PCR, and TCRdb kept only the in-frame ones, dropping some. The sample lists 2,500,000 or so clones, 92% occurring once. The sequencing input was naive CD4+ T cells from PBMCs. Regarding subset: CD45RA+ positively selected. These receptors were obtained from a man in his late teens or twenties in good health. Some clones in this sample may be carry-over from other donors' samples.

This clone appeared a single time. This chain connects TRBV2 to TRBJ2-2; 7 bases are shared with TRBD2. Germline lookup yields CDR1 SNHLY and CDR2 FYNNEI. Losses at the gene ends were 4 bases for V and 6 bases for J; bases not matched to a gene: 11. CDR3 size: 16 residues. CDR3: CASSVWREFASGELFF. The CDR3 DNA reads as TGTGCCAGCAGTGTGTGGCGGGAGTTCGCCTCCGGGGAGCTGTTTTTT.

This rearrangement joins TRBV18 to TRBJ2-6; the D gene is possibly TRBD2 (5 bases). The CDR3 totals 17 residues. The germline V and J ends were trimmed by 2 bases and 2 bases, with 13 bases remaining between them. Germline V lookup: CDR1 KGHSH, CDR2 LQKENI. DNA for the CDR3: TGTGCCAGCTCACCAACGGACCTGGAGGCTGGGGCCAACGTCCTGACTTTC. Amino acids: CASSPTDLEAGANVLTF.

The chain combines TRBV7-3 with TRBJ1-1; no clear D gene. V was shortened by 2 bases and J by 9 bases, with 13 bases between the two germline ends. CDR1 is SGHTA and CDR2 is FQGTGA in the germline V gene. The CDR3 consists of 13 residues. The CDR3 DNA follows: TGTGCCAGCAGCTTAGACCGTACTGGGAAAGCTTTCTTT. This codes for CASSLDRTGKAFF.

V usage is TRBV28 and J usage is TRBJ2-1, with 8 positions matching TRBD1. Germline CDR1 and CDR2: MDHEN and SYDVKM. V trimming: 8 bases; J trimming: 11 bases; junction bases outside the gene matches: 8. CDR3 size: 12 residues. In DNA form, the CDR3 reads TGTGCCAGCGGGACCAGGGGGCTACAGCAGTTCTTC. Residues: CASGTRGLQQFF.

This chain uses TRBV7-8 with TRBJ2-2; no clear D. Trimming took off 6 bases at V and 1 base at J, with 15 bases between the two ends. The CDR3 contains 16 residues. Germline assignment: CDR1 SGHVS and CDR2 FQNEAQ. The CDR3 DNA reads as TGTGCCAGCAGATCTGAACGGCTGGTGAACACCGGGGAGCTGTTTTTT. Amino acid sequence: CASRSERLVNTGELFF. The entire variable domain, with the rest obtained from reference TRBV7-8 and TRBJ2-2, is as follows: GAGVSQSPRYKVAKRGQDVALRCDPISGHVSLFWYQQALGQGPEFLTYFQNEAQLDKSGLPSDRFFAERPEGSVSTLKIQRTQQEDSAVYLCASRSERLVNTGELFFGEGSRLTVL.

The chain combines TRBV28 with TRBJ2-7; D is undetermined. CDR1 and CDR2 (germline): MDHEN, SYDVKM. V was cut by 2 bases and J by 6 bases, with 11 bases left in between. This CDR3 contains 13 residues. The CDR3 nucleotides read TGTGCCAGCAGTTTAGGTACGCCGGCCGAGCAGTACTTC. Translated: CASSLGTPAEQYF.

This clone was counted only a few times. The chain is built from TRBV10-3 and TRBJ1-2; 9 bases align to TRBD1. Trimming removed 5 bases from V and 8 bases from J; junction bases left unmatched: 3. CDR1 is ENHRY and CDR2 is SYGVKD in the germline V gene. The CDR3 covers 12 residues. CDR3 DNA sequence: TGTGCCATCAGTCGGACAGGGGACGGCTACACCTTC. Amino acids: CAISRTGDGYTF.

The chain links TRBV19 to TRBJ1-1; 8 bases map to TRBD1. The CDR3 covers 16 residues. Trimming took 3 bases from V and 10 from J; bases not matched to a gene: 16. Germline V gives CDR1 LNHDA, CDR2 SQIVND (reference sequence). CDR3 coding DNA: TGTGCCAGTAGTATCTCCATACCGGGACAGGACCGAGTAGCTTTCTTT. It specifies CASSISIPGQDRVAFF.

The chain has TRBV9 and TRBJ2-5, with D perhaps matching TRBD2 (6 bases). V dropped 1 base and J dropped 5 bases, with 15 bases sitting between them. Germline V gene data show CDR1 as SGDLS and CDR2 as YYNGEE. The CDR3 spans 15 residues. The CDR3 loop reads CASSVLGLEGETQYF. DNA for the CDR3: TGTGCCAGCAGCGTATTAGGTCTGGAGGGGGAGACCCAGTACTTC.

This chain links TRBV5-6 with TRBJ2-3; TRBD2 agrees at 14 bases. The CDR3 sequence is 17 residues long. The ends lost 0 bases at V and 4 bases at J; junction bases unmatched: 4. Germline V gene sequence: CDR1 SGHDT, CDR2 YYEEEE. The DNA for the CDR3 is TGTGCCAGCAGCTTGGGCTCGACTAGCGGGAGGGCAGATACGCAGTATTTT. It specifies CASSLGSTSGRADTQYF.